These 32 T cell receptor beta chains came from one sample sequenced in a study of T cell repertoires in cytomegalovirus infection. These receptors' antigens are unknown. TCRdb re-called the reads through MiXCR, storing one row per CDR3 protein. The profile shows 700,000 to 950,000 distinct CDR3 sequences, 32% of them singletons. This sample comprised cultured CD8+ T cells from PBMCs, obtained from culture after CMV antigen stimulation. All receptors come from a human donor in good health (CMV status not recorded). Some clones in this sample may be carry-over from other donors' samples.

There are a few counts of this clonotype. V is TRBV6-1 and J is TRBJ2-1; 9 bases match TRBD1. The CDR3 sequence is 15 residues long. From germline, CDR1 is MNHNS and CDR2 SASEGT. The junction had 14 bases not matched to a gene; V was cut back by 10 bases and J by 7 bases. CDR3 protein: CATRHWTGEVNEQFF. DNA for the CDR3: TGTGCCACCCGGCACTGGACAGGGGAGGTAAATGAGCAGTTCTTC.

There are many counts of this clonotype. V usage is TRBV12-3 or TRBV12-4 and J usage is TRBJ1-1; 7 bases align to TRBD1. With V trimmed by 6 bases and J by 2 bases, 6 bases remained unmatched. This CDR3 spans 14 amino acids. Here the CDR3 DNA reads TGTGCCAGCAGCCGGGACAGATTCAACACTGAAGCTTTCTTT. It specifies CASSRDRFNTEAFF.

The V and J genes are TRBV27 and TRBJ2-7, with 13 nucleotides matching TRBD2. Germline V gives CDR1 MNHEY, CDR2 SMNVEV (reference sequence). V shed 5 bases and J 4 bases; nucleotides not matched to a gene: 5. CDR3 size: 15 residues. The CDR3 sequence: CASSPGLAGFYEQYV. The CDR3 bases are TGTGCCAGCAGTCCGGGACTAGCGGGGTTTTACGAGCAGTACGTC.

DNA for the CDR3: TGTGCTAGTGGGAGCGTTGAAGAGACCCAGTACTTC. This codes for CASGSVEETQYF. This chain connects TRBV12-5 to TRBJ2-5, with no clear D. The CDR3 covers 12 residues. V gave up 6 bases and J gave up 3 bases, with 8 bases separating them. Germline V gene data show CDR1 as LGHNT and CDR2 as FRNRAP.

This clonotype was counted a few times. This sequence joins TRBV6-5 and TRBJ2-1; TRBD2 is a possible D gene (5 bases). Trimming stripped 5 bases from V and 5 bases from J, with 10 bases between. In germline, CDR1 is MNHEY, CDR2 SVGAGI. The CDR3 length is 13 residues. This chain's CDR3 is CASSHSGHNEQFF. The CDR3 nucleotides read TGTGCCAGCAGTCACAGCGGTCACAATGAGCAGTTCTTC.

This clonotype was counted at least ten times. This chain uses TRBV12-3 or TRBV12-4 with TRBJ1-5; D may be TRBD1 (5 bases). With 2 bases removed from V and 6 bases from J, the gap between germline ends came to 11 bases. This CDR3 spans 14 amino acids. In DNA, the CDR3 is TGTGCCAGCAGTTTATCCCCCAGGGCTCAGCCCCAGCATTTT. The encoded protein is CASSLSPRAQPQHF.

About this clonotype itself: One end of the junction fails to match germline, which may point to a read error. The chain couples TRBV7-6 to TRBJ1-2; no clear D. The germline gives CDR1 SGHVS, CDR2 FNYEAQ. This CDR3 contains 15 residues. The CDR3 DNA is TGTGCCAGCAGCCTAGCAACGGGAGCGCCCTATGGCTACACCTTC. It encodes CASSLATGAPYGYTF.

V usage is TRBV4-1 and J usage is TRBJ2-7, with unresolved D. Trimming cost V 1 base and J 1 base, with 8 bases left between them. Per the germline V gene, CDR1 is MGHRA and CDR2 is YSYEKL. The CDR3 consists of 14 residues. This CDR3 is CASSQVTSSYEQYF. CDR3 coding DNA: TGCGCCAGCAGCCAAGTTACCAGTTCCTACGAGCAGTACTTC.

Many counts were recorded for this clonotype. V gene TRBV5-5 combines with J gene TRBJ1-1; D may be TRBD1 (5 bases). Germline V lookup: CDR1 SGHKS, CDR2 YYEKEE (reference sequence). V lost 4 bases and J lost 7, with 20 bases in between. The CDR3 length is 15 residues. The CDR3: CASSPGLLGGNEAFF. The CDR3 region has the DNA TGTGCCAGCAGCCCGGGACTGCTTGGTGGGAATGAAGCTTTCTTT.

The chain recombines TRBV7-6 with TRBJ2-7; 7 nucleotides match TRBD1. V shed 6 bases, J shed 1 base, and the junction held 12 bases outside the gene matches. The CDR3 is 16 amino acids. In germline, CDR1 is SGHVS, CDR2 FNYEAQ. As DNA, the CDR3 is TGTGCCAGCAGTTCCCCTTCCGGGACAGATTCCTACGAGCAGTACTTC. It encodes CASSSPSGTDSYEQYF.

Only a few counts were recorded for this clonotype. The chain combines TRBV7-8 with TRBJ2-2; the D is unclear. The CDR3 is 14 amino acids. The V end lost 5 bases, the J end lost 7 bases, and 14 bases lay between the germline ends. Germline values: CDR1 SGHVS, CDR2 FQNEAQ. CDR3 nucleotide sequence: TGTGCCAGCAGCCCGGGTGCCCCGGACGGGGAGCTGTTTTTT. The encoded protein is CASSPGAPDGELFF. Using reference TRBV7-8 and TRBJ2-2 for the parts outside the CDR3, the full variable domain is GAGVSQSPRYKVAKRGQDVALRCDPISGHVSLFWYQQALGQGPEFLTYFQNEAQLDKSGLPSDRFFAERPEGSVSTLKIQRTQQEDSAVYLCASSPGAPDGELFFGEGSRLTVL.

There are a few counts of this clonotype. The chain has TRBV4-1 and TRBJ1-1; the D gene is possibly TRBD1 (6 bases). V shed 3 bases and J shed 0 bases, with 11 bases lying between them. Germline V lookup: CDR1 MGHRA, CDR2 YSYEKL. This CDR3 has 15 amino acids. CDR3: CASSHQGQLNTEAFF. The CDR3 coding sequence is TGCGCCAGCAGCCACCAAGGACAGTTGAACACTGAAGCTTTCTTT.

For the CDR3, the DNA is TGCGCCAGCAGCGTGCGAAGCCTAGCGGGGGGACCTTACAATGAGCAGTTCTTC. Encoded protein: CASSVRSLAGGPYNEQFF. The chain has TRBV4-1 and TRBJ2-1, with TRBD2 matching over 11 bases. The CDR3 contains 18 residues. Losses at the gene ends were 5 bases for V and 4 bases for J; bases not matched to a gene: 13. Looked up from germline, CDR1 is MGHRA and CDR2 is YSYEKL.

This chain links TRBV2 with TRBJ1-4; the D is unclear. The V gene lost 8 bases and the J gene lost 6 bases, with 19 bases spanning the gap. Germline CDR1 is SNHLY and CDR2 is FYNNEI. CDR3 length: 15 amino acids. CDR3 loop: CASHKEDPRDEKLFF. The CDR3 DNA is TGTGCCAGCCACAAGGAGGACCCGAGGGATGAAAAACTGTTTTTT.

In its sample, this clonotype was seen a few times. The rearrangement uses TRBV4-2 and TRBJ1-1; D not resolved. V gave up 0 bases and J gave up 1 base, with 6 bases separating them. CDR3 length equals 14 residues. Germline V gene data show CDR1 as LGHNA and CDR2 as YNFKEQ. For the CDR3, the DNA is TGTGCCAGCAGCCAAGAGCTGAAGAACACTGAAGCTTTCTTT. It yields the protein CASSQELKNTEAFF.

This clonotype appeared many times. The CDR3 loop reads CASSRDRKYEQYF. In DNA form, the CDR3 reads TGTGCCAGCAGTCGGGACAGGAAGTACGAGCAGTACTTC. J is TRBJ2-7 and V is TRBV6-5; the match to TRBD1 covers 8 bases. CDR1 is MNHEY, CDR2 SVGAGI, per germline. The CDR3 runs 13 residues. V was pared by 5 bases and J by 4 bases, with 4 bases of the junction left unmatched.

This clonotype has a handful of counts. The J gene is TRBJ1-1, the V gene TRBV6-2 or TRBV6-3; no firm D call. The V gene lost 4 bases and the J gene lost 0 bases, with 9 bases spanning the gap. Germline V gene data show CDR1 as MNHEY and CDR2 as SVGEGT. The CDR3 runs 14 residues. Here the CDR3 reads CASSWSSVNTEAFF. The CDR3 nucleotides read TGTGCCAGCAGTTGGAGTAGTGTGAACACTGAAGCTTTCTTT.

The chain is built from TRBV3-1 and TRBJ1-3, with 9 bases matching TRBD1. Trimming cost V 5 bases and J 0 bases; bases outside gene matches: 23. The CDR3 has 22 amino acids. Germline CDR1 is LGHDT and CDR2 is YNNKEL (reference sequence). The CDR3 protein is CASSSNLRTGTGRLYSGNTIYF. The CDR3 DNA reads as TGTGCCAGCAGCTCTAACCTACGAACCGGGACAGGGCGACTTTACTCTGGAAACACCATATATTTT.

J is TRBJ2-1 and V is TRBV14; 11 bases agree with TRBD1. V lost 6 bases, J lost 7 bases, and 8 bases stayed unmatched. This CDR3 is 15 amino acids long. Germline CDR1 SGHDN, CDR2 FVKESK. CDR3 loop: CASRDRGRPENEQFF. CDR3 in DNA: TGTGCCAGCAGGGACAGGGGGCGCCCAGAGAATGAGCAGTTCTTC.

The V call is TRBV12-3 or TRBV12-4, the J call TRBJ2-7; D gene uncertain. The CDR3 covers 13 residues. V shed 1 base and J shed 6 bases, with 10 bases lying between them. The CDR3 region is CASSLEWQGEQYV. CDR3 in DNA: TGTGCCAGCAGTTTAGAGTGGCAAGGCGAGCAGTACGTC.

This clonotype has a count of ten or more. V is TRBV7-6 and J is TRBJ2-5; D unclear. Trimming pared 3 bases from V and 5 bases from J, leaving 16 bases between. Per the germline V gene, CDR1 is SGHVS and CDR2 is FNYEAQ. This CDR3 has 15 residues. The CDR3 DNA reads TGTGCCAGCAGCTTCGATCGGGTTCTAGGGGAGACCCAGTACTTC. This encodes CASSFDRVLGETQYF.

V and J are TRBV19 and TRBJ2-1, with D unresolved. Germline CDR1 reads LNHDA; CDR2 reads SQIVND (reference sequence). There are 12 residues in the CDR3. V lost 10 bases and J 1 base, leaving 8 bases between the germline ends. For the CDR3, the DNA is TGTGCCACCCCGGCTTCCTACAATGAGCAGTTCTTC. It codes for CATPASYNEQFF. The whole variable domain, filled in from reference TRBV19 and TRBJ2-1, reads DGGITQSPKYLFRKEGQNVTLSCEQNLNHDAMYWYRQDPGQGLRLIYYSQIVNDFQKGDIAEGYSVSREKKESFPLTVTSAQKNPTAFYLCATPASYNEQFFGPGTRLTVL.

CDR3 nucleotide sequence: TGCAGTGCCCCCATGGGGGGGAGTAGCACTGAAGCTTTCTTT. This gives the protein CSAPMGGSSTEAFF. This rearrangement joins TRBV20-1 to TRBJ1-1; a possible D gene is TRBD1 (5 bases). Looked up from germline, CDR1 is DFQATT and CDR2 is SNEGSKA (reference sequence). The CDR3 loop spans 14 amino acids. Trimming removed 6 bases from V and 4 bases from J, with 18 bases in between.

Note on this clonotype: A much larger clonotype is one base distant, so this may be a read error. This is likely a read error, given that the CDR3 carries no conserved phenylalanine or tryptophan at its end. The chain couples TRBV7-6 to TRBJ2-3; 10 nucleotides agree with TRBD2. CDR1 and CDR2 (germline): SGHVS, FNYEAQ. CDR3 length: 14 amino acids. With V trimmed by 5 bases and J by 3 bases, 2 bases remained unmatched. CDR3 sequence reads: CASSRLAGTDTQYV. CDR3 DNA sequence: TGTGCCAGCAGCCGACTAGCGGGTACAGATACGCAGTATGTT.

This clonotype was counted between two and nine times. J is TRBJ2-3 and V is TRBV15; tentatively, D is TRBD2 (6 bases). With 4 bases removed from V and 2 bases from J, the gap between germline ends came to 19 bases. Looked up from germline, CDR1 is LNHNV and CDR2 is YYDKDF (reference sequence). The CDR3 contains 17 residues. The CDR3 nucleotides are TGTGCCACCAGCAAGGCGGGATTCCTCATTCTCACAGATACGCAGTATTTT. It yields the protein CATSKAGFLILTDTQYF.

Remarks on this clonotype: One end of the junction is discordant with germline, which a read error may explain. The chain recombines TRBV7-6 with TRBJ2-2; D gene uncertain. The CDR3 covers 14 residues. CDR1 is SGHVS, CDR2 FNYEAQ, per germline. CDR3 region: CASSPLGNTGELFF. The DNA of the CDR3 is TGTGCTAGCAGCCCCCTGGGGAACACCGGGGAGCTGTTTTTT.

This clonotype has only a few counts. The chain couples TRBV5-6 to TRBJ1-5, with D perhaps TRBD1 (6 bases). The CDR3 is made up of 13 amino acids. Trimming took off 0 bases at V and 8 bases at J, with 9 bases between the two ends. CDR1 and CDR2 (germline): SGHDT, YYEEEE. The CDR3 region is CASSLGGLKPQHF. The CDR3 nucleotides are TGTGCCAGCAGCTTGGGGGGGCTAAAGCCCCAGCATTTT.

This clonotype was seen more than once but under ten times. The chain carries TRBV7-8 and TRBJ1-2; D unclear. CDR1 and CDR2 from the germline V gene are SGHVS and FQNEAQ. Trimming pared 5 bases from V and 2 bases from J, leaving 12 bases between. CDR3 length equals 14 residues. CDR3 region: CASSPVIVNYGYTF. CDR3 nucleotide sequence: TGTGCCAGCAGCCCGGTTATTGTGAACTATGGCTACACCTTC.

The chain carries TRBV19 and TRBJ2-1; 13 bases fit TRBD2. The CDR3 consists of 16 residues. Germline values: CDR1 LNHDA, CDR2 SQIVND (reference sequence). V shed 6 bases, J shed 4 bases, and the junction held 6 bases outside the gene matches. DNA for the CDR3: TGTGCCAGTAGCCGGCAGGGACTAGCGGGGTACAATGAGCAGTTCTTC. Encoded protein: CASSRQGLAGYNEQFF.

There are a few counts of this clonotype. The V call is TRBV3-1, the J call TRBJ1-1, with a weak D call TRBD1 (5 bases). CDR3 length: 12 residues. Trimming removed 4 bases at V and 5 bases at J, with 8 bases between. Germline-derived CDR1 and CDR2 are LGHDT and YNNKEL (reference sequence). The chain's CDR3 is CASSLQETEAFF. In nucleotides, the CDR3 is TGTGCCAGCAGCCTACAGGAGACTGAAGCTTTCTTT.

CDR3: CASGSEETQYF. The CDR3 coding sequence is TGTGCCAGCGGCTCCGAAGAGACCCAGTACTTC. The chain employs TRBV7-6 and TRBJ2-5; D unresolved. The CDR3 extends over 11 amino acids. Germline CDR1 reads SGHVS; CDR2 reads FNYEAQ. Trimming removed 8 bases at V and 3 bases at J, with 7 bases between. The full variable domain, its missing parts supplied by reference TRBV7-6 and TRBJ2-5, is GAGVSQSPRYKVTKRGQDVALRCDPISGHVSLYWYRQALGQGPEFLTYFNYEAQQDKSGLPNDRFSAERPEGSISTLTIQRTEQRDSAMYRCASGSEETQYFGPGTRLLVL.

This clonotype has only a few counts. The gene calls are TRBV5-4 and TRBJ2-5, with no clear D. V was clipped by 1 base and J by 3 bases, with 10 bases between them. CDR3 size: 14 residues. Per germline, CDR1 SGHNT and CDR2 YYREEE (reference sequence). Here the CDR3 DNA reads TGTGCCAGCAGCTTGAATGAGAGAGAAGAGACCCAGTACTTC. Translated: CASSLNEREETQYF.